These 6 T cell receptor beta chains share one sample of origin, sequenced in a study of human thymus T cells. Data came from immunoSEQ multiplex PCR; TCRdb stores just in-frame clones and leaves some out. The repertoire has about 60,000 clones, 94% of them found once; the top ten carry around 6%. Material: blood. The receptors shown here come from a boy in the first two years of life with a congenital heart defect but otherwise immunologically healthy.

This chain links TRBV23-1 with TRBJ1-1; D call uncertain. TRBV23-1 belongs to the ORF category, with a function that is uncertain. V was pared by 4 bases and J by 7 bases, with 13 bases between. The CDR3 loop spans 13 amino acids. CDR3 protein: CASSRKEEGEAFF. DNA for the CDR3: TGCGCCAGCAGTCGCAAGGAAGAGGGTGAAGCTTTCTTT.

V gene TRBV6-5 combines with J gene TRBJ2-3, with a tentative D call TRBD2 (5 bases). This CDR3 has 15 residues. Germline assignment: CDR1 MNHEY and CDR2 SVGAGI. Trimming pared 0 bases from V and 5 bases from J, leaving 12 bases between. Here the CDR3 DNA reads TGTGCCAGCAGTTACTCGGACTTCCCGGGAGATACGCAGTATTTT. Encoded protein: CASSYSDFPGDTQYF.

The genes are TRBV28 and TRBJ1-2; D is unresolved. V lost 2 bases and J 2 bases, leaving 9 bases between the germline ends. This CDR3 is 14 amino acids long. In germline, CDR1 is MDHEN, CDR2 SYDVKM. The CDR3 DNA is TGTGCCAGCAGTTTACCCCCAGCCAACTATGGCTACACCTTC. Translation gives CASSLPPANYGYTF.

The V call is TRBV2, the J call TRBJ2-3; possibly TRBD1 or TRBD2 for D (6 bases each). This CDR3 region has 16 residues. Per germline, CDR1 SNHLY and CDR2 FYNNEI. Trimming shortened V by 3 bases and J by 6 bases, and 19 bases separated the two germline ends. This CDR3 is CASSEWRDKIWDTQYF. The CDR3 DNA sequence: TGTGCCAGCAGTGAGTGGAGGGACAAAATATGGGATACGCAGTATTTT.

The chain combines TRBV27 with TRBJ2-1; 9 bases fit TRBD2. The CDR3 sequence is 16 residues long. The V segment lost 0 bases and the J segment 4 bases; nucleotides outside the gene matches: 4. Per the germline V gene, CDR1 is MNHEY and CDR2 is SMNVEV (reference sequence). CDR3 coding DNA: TGTGCCAGCAGTTTATCGACTAGCGGCACATACAATGAGCAGTTCTTC. Translation: CASSLSTSGTYNEQFF.

V gene TRBV11-2 combines with J gene TRBJ2-4; 8 positions match TRBD1. J was trimmed by 5 bases and V by 10 bases; bases with no gene match: 7. CDR1 and CDR2 from the germline V gene are SGHAT and FQNNGV. The CDR3 extends over 13 amino acids. The CDR3 region is CATSGQAQNIQYF. The CDR3 DNA is TGTGCCACCTCGGGACAGGCACAAAACATTCAGTACTTC.